These T cell receptor beta chains were read from a single sample in a study of cytomegalovirus exposure and HLA in healthy donors. Libraries were prepared by immunoSEQ multiplex PCR; TCRdb keeps only in-frame clonotypes and omits some of them. In the table there are some 240,000 clones, around 90% of which are singletons. The sequenced sample was PBMCs. These receptors came from a girl aged 2-10 years in good health and CMV-seronegative. Both conserved end residues are part of each CDR3. The D gene is left open where the match is weak. Only part of the rows carry a size: once, few, many, or a class if the clone is expanded.

V	J	D	size	CDR3	DNA
TRBV5-1	TRBJ2-7	NA	once	CASSSSSYEQYF	TGCGCCAGCAGCTCGAGCTCCTACGAGCAGTACTTC
TRBV29-1	TRBJ1-1	TRBD1	NA	CSVLDRVTEAFF	TGCAGCGTTTTGGACAGGGTCACTGAAGCTTTCTTT
TRBV5-1	TRBJ2-1	TRBD2	NA	CASSYYHRAGPYNEQFF	TGCGCCAGCAGCTACTACCACCGAGCGGGGCCCTACAATGAGCAGTTCTTC
TRBV29-1	TRBJ2-3	NA	NA	CSVRGGWSTDTQYF	TGCAGCGTCAGGGGCGGGTGGAGCACAGATACGCAGTATTTT
TRBV10-3	TRBJ2-7	TRBD1	NA	CAISERGGAYEQYF	TGTGCCATCAGTGAAAGAGGGGGCGCCTACGAGCAGTACTTC
TRBV5-1	TRBJ1-1	TRBD1	NA	CASSKGQLNTEAFF	TGCGCCAGCAGCAAGGGACAGTTGAACACTGAAGCTTTCTTT
TRBV19	TRBJ1-5	NA	NA	CASSKDGGNQPQHF	TGTGCCAGTAGTAAAGATGGGGGGAATCAGCCCCAGCATTTT
TRBV10-3	TRBJ1-5	TRBD1	NA	CAISQGTASNQPQHF	TGTGCCATCAGCCAGGGGACAGCCAGCAATCAGCCCCAGCATTTT
TRBV6-1	TRBJ1-1	NA	once	CASRGRPGQTEAFF	TGTGCCAGCAGGGGTCGGCCAGGGCAAACTGAAGCTTTCTTT
TRBV4-1	TRBJ2-7	NA	NA	CASSQVTGRSYEQYF	TGCGCCAGCAGCCAAGTAACAGGGAGATCCTACGAGCAGTACTTC
TRBV30	TRBJ2-1	TRBD2	NA	CAWSLSGGGYNEQFF	TGTGCCTGGAGTCTCAGCGGGGGTGGTTACAATGAGCAGTTCTTC
TRBV7-9	TRBJ1-4	TRBD1	NA	CASSVDRVGTNEKLFF	TGTGCCAGCAGCGTGGACAGGGTGGGGACTAATGAAAAACTGTTTTTT
TRBV11-2	TRBJ1-2	NA	once	CASSLAVGNGYTF	TGTGCCAGCAGCTTAGCTGTCGGGAATGGCTACACCTTC
TRBV6-5	TRBJ1-6	TRBD1	NA	CASKLTGGVSPLHF	TGTGCCAGCAAATTAACAGGGGGCGTTTCACCCCTCCACTTT
TRBV27	TRBJ2-7	NA	NA	CASSSAEFETAKHYEQYF	TGTGCCAGCAGCAGCGCGGAGTTCGAGACAGCCAAGCACTACGAGCAGTACTTC
TRBV15	TRBJ1-6	TRBD1	NA	CATSRAGQYNSPLHF	TGTGCCACCAGCAGAGCGGGACAGTATAATTCACCCCTCCACTTT
TRBV11-1	TRBJ2-2	TRBD2	NA	CASSLYPSLAGSTGELFF	TGTGCCAGCAGCTTATATCCTTCCCTAGCGGGATCGACCGGGGAGCTGTTTTTT
TRBV9	TRBJ2-1	NA	NA	CASSVGRRGHNEQFF	TGTGCCAGCAGCGTAGGGCGGCGGGGCCACAATGAGCAGTTCTTC
TRBV21-1	TRBJ1-2	NA	NA	CASSKDRARVLYTF	TGTGCCAGCAGCAAGGACAGGGCCCGGGTTCTCTACACCTTC
TRBV5-8	TRBJ2-7	NA	once	CASSLVGLSSYEQYF	TGTGCCAGCAGCTTGGTCGGACTCAGCTCCTACGAGCAGTACTTC
TRBV5-6	TRBJ1-5	TRBD1	NA	CASSQGWDRGFYSNQPQHF	TGTGCCAGCAGCCAAGGGTGGGACAGGGGGTTCTATAGCAATCAGCCCCAGCATTTT
TRBV6-7	TRBJ2-7	TRBD2	NA	CASKKREEGYEQYF	TGTGCCAGTAAAAAGCGGGAGGAGGGATACGAGCAGTACTTC
TRBV5-5	TRBJ2-5	NA	NA	CASSRGLFQETQYF	TGTGCCAGCAGCCGGGGACTTTTCCAAGAGACCCAGTACTTC
TRBV5-5	TRBJ1-3	NA	NA	CASSLVQVISGNTIYF	TGTGCCAGCAGCTTGGTACAGGTCATCTCTGGAAACACCATATATTTT
TRBV18	TRBJ1-1	NA	NA	CASSPSAVGNTEAFF	TGTGCCAGCTCACCGAGCGCTGTTGGGAACACTGAAGCTTTCTTT
TRBV5-6	TRBJ2-7	NA	NA	CASSPRSYEQYF	TGTGCCAGCAGCCCTAGGTCCTACGAGCAGTACTTC
TRBV7-9	TRBJ2-3	TRBD1	once	CASSLATGGVSTDTQYF	TGTGCCAGCAGCTTAGCGACAGGGGGTGTCAGCACAGATACGCAGTATTTT
TRBV30	TRBJ2-7	NA	NA	CAWSSGNSYEQYF	TGTGCCTGGAGTAGCGGAAATTCCTACGAGCAGTACTTC
TRBV14	TRBJ2-1	NA	NA	CASSPQGRNEQFF	TGTGCCAGCAGCCCGCAGGGGCGTAATGAGCAGTTCTTC
TRBV27	TRBJ2-5	TRBD2	once	CASSGGGLGLAGAQETQYF	TGTGCCAGCAGTGGGGGGGGGCTGGGACTAGCGGGAGCCCAAGAGACCCAGTACTTC
TRBV5-4	TRBJ1-3	NA	once	CASSLGRNMNTIYF	TGTGCCAGCAGCTTAGGGAGGAATATGAACACCATATATTTT
TRBV5-4	TRBJ2-5	TRBD1	NA	CASSGTGLGTQYF	TGTGCCAGCAGCGGGACAGGGTTGGGGACCCAGTACTTC
TRBV7-8	TRBJ1-5	TRBD1	NA	CASSSAGTGDKSQPQHF	TGTGCCAGCAGTTCCGCCGGGACAGGTGACAAAAGTCAGCCCCAGCATTTT
TRBV29-1	TRBJ2-5	NA	once	CSVDGHGNQETQYF	TGCAGCGTTGATGGGCACGGTAACCAAGAGACCCAGTACTTC
TRBV27	TRBJ2-1	TRBD2	once	CASRRGGSSYNEQFF	TGTGCCAGCAGGCGTGGCGGGAGCTCCTACAATGAGCAGTTCTTC
TRBV9	TRBJ1-1	NA	NA	CASSGLQGWAFF	TGTGCCAGCAGCGGGTTACAGGGATGGGCTTTCTTT
TRBV5-6	TRBJ2-3	TRBD2	NA	CASRLAAGGAKDTQYF	TGTGCCAGCAGGTTAGCAGCGGGGGGGGCAAAAGATACGCAGTATTTT
TRBV6-5	TRBJ1-3	TRBD1	NA	CASSYGGGQIGNTIYF	TGTGCCAGCAGTTACGGAGGGGGACAGATTGGAAACACCATATATTTT
TRBV29-1	TRBJ2-5	NA	NA	CSVGRTPQETQYF	TGCAGCGTTGGGCGGACACCACAAGAGACCCAGTACTTC
TRBV7-9	TRBJ1-1	NA	NA	CSSSFGGTEAFF	TGTTCCAGCAGCTTCGGGGGCACTGAAGCTTTCTTT
TRBV27	TRBJ2-5	TRBD2	NA	CASRGRGRETQYF	TGTGCCAGCAGGGGGCGCGGGAGAGAGACCCAGTACTTC
TRBV11-2	TRBJ2-3	TRBD2	NA	CASTFRLLAGPADTQYF	TGTGCCAGCACCTTCAGGTTACTAGCGGGGCCTGCAGATACGCAGTATTTT
TRBV11-2	TRBJ1-2	NA	NA	CASSLDGGGHGYTF	TGTGCCAGCAGCTTAGATGGGGGGGGCCATGGCTACACCTTC
TRBV14	TRBJ2-1	NA	NA	CASSQFGRGSYNEQFF	TGTGCCAGCAGCCAATTTGGGAGAGGTTCCTACAATGAGCAGTTCTTC
TRBV5-1	TRBJ2-1	NA	NA	CASSLPTSFNEQFF	TGCGCCAGCAGCCTTCCGACTAGTTTCAATGAGCAGTTCTTC
TRBV9	TRBJ2-7	NA	NA	CASSVGTPSYEQYF	TGTGCCAGCAGCGTGGGGACACCGTCCTACGAGCAGTACTTC
TRBV5-1	TRBJ1-1	TRBD1	NA	CASSLTGGTNTEAFF	TGCGCCAGCAGCTTGACAGGGGGCACCAACACTGAAGCTTTCTTT
TRBV19	TRBJ1-1	TRBD1	NA	CASSLTGWANTEAFF	TGTGCCAGTAGCCTGACAGGGTGGGCGAACACTGAAGCTTTCTTT
TRBV5-4	TRBJ1-1	TRBD1	NA	CASSAGQGLSTTEAFF	TGTGCCAGCAGCGCGGGACAGGGTCTGAGTACCACTGAAGCTTTCTTT
TRBV6-6	TRBJ2-1	TRBD2	NA	CASSYPRGGTYNEQFF	TGTGCCAGCAGTTATCCCCGGGGGGGTACCTACAATGAGCAGTTCTTC
TRBV7-9	TRBJ1-2	NA	NA	CASSSRASGLLYGYTF	TGTGCCAGCAGCTCCCGAGCTTCGGGACTCCTCTATGGCTACACCTTC
TRBV5-4	TRBJ2-2	TRBD1	NA	CASSPHGQAFDRGGELFF	TGTGCCAGCAGCCCACACGGACAGGCGTTTGACCGAGGCGGGGAGCTGTTTTTT
TRBV6-1	TRBJ1-1	NA	few	CASSATGGGQAFF	TGTGCCAGCAGTGCGACGGGGGGTGGCCAAGCTTTCTTT
TRBV5-4	TRBJ2-5	TRBD2	NA	CASSLGASGGPGETQYF	TGTGCCAGCAGCTTGGGGGCTAGCGGGGGGCCGGGTGAGACCCAGTACTTC